A single sample gave rise to the 9 T cell receptor beta chains below, sequenced in a study of blood T cell repertoires in COVID-19. Some clones are missing from TCRdb's copy, which holds only in-frame ones; the method was immunoSEQ multiplex PCR. The table records around 300,000 clones, around 85% of them present only once. Sequenced sample: PBMCs or T cells enriched from blood (not recorded which). These receptors were collected from a woman in her thirties or forties who had recovered from COVID-19.

A single count supports this clone. This chain links TRBV11-1 with TRBJ2-5; 9 nucleotides agree with TRBD1. V gave up 4 bases and J gave up 4 bases; unmatched junction bases: 10. CDR1 is SGHAT, CDR2 FQDESV, per germline (reference sequence). This CDR3 has 16 amino acids. CDR3 protein: CASSWGQGGTGETQYF. The CDR3, as DNA: TGTGCCAGCAGCTGGGGACAGGGAGGCACGGGAGAGACCCAGTACTTC. Complete variable domain (other parts from reference TRBV11-1 and TRBJ2-5): EAEVAQSPRYKITEKSQAVAFWCDPISGHATLYWYRQILGQGPELLVQFQDESVVDDSQLPKDRFSAERLKGVDSTLKIQPAELGDSAMYLCASSWGQGGTGETQYFGPGTRLLVL.

The chain combines TRBV7-2 with TRBJ2-3; no firm D call. The CDR3 sequence is 16 residues long. Trimming cost V 0 bases and J 4 bases, with 14 bases left between them. Looked up from germline, CDR1 is SGHTA and CDR2 is FQGNSA. The DNA of the CDR3 is TGTGCCAGCAGCTTAGCGCTGGGCCCAGTGGCAGATACGCAGTATTTT. Encoded protein: CASSLALGPVADTQYF.

This chain joins TRBV28 and TRBJ2-7; 9 nucleotides match TRBD1. This CDR3 region has 15 residues. Trimming removed 5 bases from V and 4 bases from J; junction bases left unmatched: 9. Germline-derived CDR1 and CDR2 are MDHEN and SYDVKM. The CDR3 nucleotides are TGTGCCAGCAGTGGCCGGGACAGGGTTATATACGAGCAGTACTTC. It is translated as CASSGRDRVIYEQYF.

This clone was recorded once. V is TRBV5-4 and J is TRBJ1-1; D ambiguous. The V end was cut by 4 bases, the J end by 3 bases, with 7 bases between. The CDR3 runs 12 residues. CDR1 and CDR2 (germline): SGHNT, YYREEE (reference sequence). In DNA form, the CDR3 reads TGTGCCAGCAGCCTTGTAGACACTGAAGCTTTCTTT. As protein: CASSLVDTEAFF.

This chain joins TRBV19 and TRBJ1-2; tentatively, D is TRBD1 (6 bases). Trimming shortened V by 7 bases and J by 1 base, and 16 bases separated the two germline ends. CDR1 and CDR2 from the germline V gene are LNHDA and SQIVND (reference sequence). The CDR3 has 15 amino acids. CDR3 bases: TGTGCCAGTATCCCTGGGACACAACTTAACTATGGCTACACCTTC. This sequence encodes CASIPGTQLNYGYTF.

The chain links TRBV5-4 to TRBJ2-5; tentatively, D is TRBD2 (7 bases). There are 15 residues in the CDR3. Germline CDR1 SGHNT, CDR2 YYREEE (reference sequence). Trimming removed 4 bases from V and 3 bases from J, with 16 bases in between. In DNA form, the CDR3 reads TGTGCCAGCAGCCCGGGGAGGGGGGAAGAAGAGACCCAGTACTTC. As protein: CASSPGRGEEETQYF.

The chain couples TRBV15 to TRBJ2-5; tentatively, D is TRBD2 (5 bases). V shed 3 bases and J shed 5 bases, with 16 bases lying between them. The germline gives CDR1 LNHNV, CDR2 YYDKDF (reference sequence). The CDR3 is 15 residues long. CDR3 amino acids: CATSRRRTYGETQYF. Written as DNA, the CDR3 is TGTGCCACCAGCAGGAGACGGACTTATGGGGAGACCCAGTACTTC.

The rearrangement uses TRBV6-5 and TRBJ2-2; no clear D. Trimming pared 2 bases from V and 6 bases from J, leaving 7 bases between. This CDR3 has 13 amino acids. From germline, CDR1 is MNHEY and CDR2 SVGAGI. This CDR3 reads CASSYDGSGELFF. CDR3 nucleotide sequence: TGTGCCAGCAGTTACGACGGGTCCGGGGAGCTGTTTTTT.

The V call is TRBV28, the J call TRBJ2-7; the match to TRBD2 covers 7 bases. Looked up from germline, CDR1 is MDHEN and CDR2 is SYDVKM. The V segment lost 6 bases and the J segment 3 bases; nucleotides outside the gene matches: 8. This CDR3 comprises 14 residues. CDR3 protein: CASSPGGGVYEQYF. The CDR3 DNA reads as TGTGCCAGCAGCCCCGGGGGAGGGGTCTACGAGCAGTACTTC.